One sample yielded the 3 T cell receptor beta chains listed below, sequenced in a study of cytomegalovirus exposure and HLA in healthy donors (dated by TCRdb to 2015 to 2018). The receptor library was made with the immunoSEQ multiplex PCR assay. A mixture of 60 forward primers for TCR Vbeta segments and 13 reverse primers for TCR Jbeta segments was used in the multiplex PCR. TCRdb holds this immuneACCESS table with in-frame rearrangements only. Some clones are missing; in checked studies, unresolved V genes explain under half, and the rest has no known cause. This sample is represented by more than 90,000 clones; 70% of them were singletons. Of the sample, just over 8.5% falls within the top ten clones. Sequencing was performed on PBMCs. The source of these receptors is a man between 25 and 39 years old in good health and CMV-seropositive.

The chain recombines TRBV5-1 with TRBJ2-1; 7 nucleotides match TRBD1. Germline-derived CDR1 and CDR2 are SGHRS and YFSETQ. The CDR3 consists of 14 residues. Unmatched junction bases numbered 6, after V lost 4 bases and J lost 5 bases. The CDR3 DNA follows: TGCGCCAGCAGCATCACAGGGGCGGACAATGAGCAGTTCTTC. This gives the protein CASSITGADNEQFF.

This clone was seen only once. This chain uses TRBV5-5 with TRBJ1-1; perhaps TRBD1 as D (5 bases). The CDR3 totals 11 residues. Germline lookup yields CDR1 SGHKS and CDR2 YYEKEE (reference sequence). V shed 0 bases and J shed 11 bases, with 8 bases lying between them. CDR3 protein: CASSLGTRAFF. CDR3 sequence (DNA): TGTGCCAGCAGCTTGGGGACACGGGCTTTCTTT.

The chain employs TRBV27 and TRBJ1-1; TRBD1 might be the D (6 bases). Germline loops: CDR1 MNHEY, CDR2 SMNVEV (reference sequence). The CDR3 has 12 residues. The V end was cut by 8 bases, the J end by 1 base, with 8 bases between. The CDR3, as DNA: TGTGCCAGCGCGACAGGGAACACTGAAGCTTTCTTT. Translated, it gives CASATGNTEAFF.